This T cell receptor beta chain was documented in a study of OX40 agonist ivuxolimab in advanced cancers. V lost 3 bases, J lost 0 bases, and 14 bases lay in between. CDR3 length: 16 residues. Germline V gene lookup returns CDR1 LNHDA and CDR2 SQIVND (reference sequence). Profiled with immunoSEQ multiplex PCR; TCRdb holds only in-frame clones, not every one. The profile shows about 94,000 clones, around 86% of them singletons. The gene calls are TRBV19 and TRBJ1-2; no firm D call. The TCR comes from an adult with an advanced solid tumor such as melanoma, head and neck, liver or kidney cancer. Specimen: CD4+ or CD8+ T cells sorted from blood, collected in a trial of the OX40 agonist ivuxolimab. As DNA, the CDR3 is TGTGCCAGTAGTATCACTCCTTCAGGAGCTAACTATGGCTACACCTTC. This codes for CASSITPSGANYGYTF.